Listed below are T cell receptor beta chains from one sample, sequenced in a study of immune evolution from preneoplasia to lung adenocarcinoma. Sequencing was performed with immunoSEQ multiplex PCR; in TCRdb, only in-frame clones are kept and a portion is missing. The profile shows around 10,000 clones, roughly 82% of them singletons. Sequenced input: FFPE minimally invasive lung adenocarcinoma tissue. These receptors all stem from a person aged 65 to 79 with lung adenocarcinoma. The CDR3 runs from the conserved cysteine through the conserved F or W. D genes are given only for firm matches. A row's size may be missing; if present it is once, few, many or a size class.

j_gene | len | d_gene | v_gene | abundance | CDR3aa | CDR3nt
TRBJ2-3 | 15 | TRBD2 | TRBV2 | - | CASTAGGIYTDTQYF | TGTGCCAGCACCGCCGGGGGGATCTACACAGATACGCAGTATTTT
TRBJ2-1 | 13 | - | TRBV27 | - | CASSLFHDNEQFF | TGTGCCAGCAGTCTGTTTCATGACAATGAGCAGTTCTTC
TRBJ2-7 | 12 | TRBD1 | TRBV7-9 | - | CAIDRVTYEQYF | TGTGCGATCGACAGGGTCACCTACGAGCAGTACTTC
TRBJ1-1 | 13 | - | TRBV7-2 | - | CASSLQGNTEAFF | TGTGCCAGCAGCTTACAGGGGAACACTGAAGCTTTCTTT
TRBJ2-1 | 15 | - | TRBV7-9 | - | CASSLDSSSYNEQFF | TGTGCCAGCAGCTTAGACAGCAGCTCCTACAATGAGCAGTTCTTC
TRBJ2-7 | 15 | TRBD1 | TRBV7-9 | - | CASSSEGQGVYEQYF | TGTGCCAGCAGCTCAGAAGGACAGGGGGTCTACGAGCAGTACTTC
TRBJ2-2 | 13 | - | TRBV6-4 | - | CASSGGGTGELFF | TGTGCCAGCAGTGGGGGCGGCACCGGGGAGCTGTTTTTT
TRBJ2-7 | 17 | - | TRBV28 | few | CASSFLYHSGLDYEQYF | TGTGCCAGCAGTTTCCTATATCATTCGGGACTCGACTACGAGCAGTACTTC
TRBJ2-1 | 13 | TRBD2 | TRBV28 | - | CASNLADYNEQFF | TGTGCCAGCAACCTAGCGGATTACAATGAGCAGTTCTTC
TRBJ2-5 | 14 | - | TRBV5-1 | once | CASSQNQGQETQYF | TGCGCCAGCAGCCAAAATCAGGGCCAAGAGACCCAGTACTTC
TRBJ1-5 | 11 | - | TRBV20-1 | large | CSAAGDQPQHF | TGCAGTGCGGCAGGGGATCAGCCCCAGCATTTT
TRBJ2-3 | 12 | - | TRBV7-9 | - | CASGPQGDTQYF | TGTGCCAGCGGGCCGCAGGGCGATACGCAGTATTTT
TRBJ2-7 | 12 | TRBD1 | TRBV29-1 | - | CSVRQGAHEQYF | TGCAGTGTCCGACAGGGGGCCCACGAGCAGTACTTC
TRBJ2-3 | 11 | - | TRBV29-1 | - | CSEEFADTQYF | TGCAGCGAAGAATTTGCAGATACGCAGTATTTT
TRBJ2-1 | 12 | - | TRBV25-1 | - | CASSDTLHEQFF | TGTGCCAGCAGTGATACCTTGCATGAGCAGTTCTTC
TRBJ2-1 | 16 | TRBD2 | TRBV6-1 | - | CASSGMTSGRHNEQFF | TGTGCCAGCAGTGGCATGACTAGCGGGAGACACAATGAGCAGTTCTTC
TRBJ2-6 | 17 | - | TRBV27 | - | CASSLRTVSSGANVLTF | TGTGCCAGCAGTTTACGGACAGTCAGCTCTGGGGCCAACGTCCTGACTTTC
TRBJ2-7 | 14 | - | TRBV4-2 | - | CASSQDHSYGEQYF | TGTGCCAGCAGCCAAGATCATAGTTATGGCGAGCAGTACTTC
TRBJ1-1 | 14 | - | TRBV11-3 | once | CASSQAEGWTEAFF | TGTGCCAGCAGCCAGGCGGAAGGTTGGACTGAAGCTTTCTTT
TRBJ1-1 | 10 | - | TRBV29-1 | - | CSVRLIEAFF | TGCAGCGTTCGCCTCATTGAAGCTTTCTTT
TRBJ1-1 | 13 | - | TRBV28 | large | CASSLNMNTEAFF | TGTGCCAGCAGTCTTAACATGAACACTGAAGCTTTCTTT
TRBJ1-3 | 14 | - | TRBV5-1 | - | CASSSSGTGNTIYF | TGCGCCAGCAGTTCTTCAGGGACAGGAAACACCATATATTTT
TRBJ2-5 | 17 | TRBD2 | TRBV7-6 | - | CASSPRGAGVGQETQYF | TGTGCCAGCAGCCCAAGAGGGGCGGGGGTAGGGCAAGAGACCCAGTACTTC
TRBJ2-7 | 15 | TRBD2 | TRBV9 | few | CASSVSPGGPHEQYF | TGTGCCAGCAGCGTAAGCCCGGGGGGGCCTCACGAGCAGTACTTC
TRBJ2-1 | 15 | TRBD2 | TRBV6-4 | - | CASSDGLAGNNEQFF | TGTGCCAGCAGTGATGGGCTAGCGGGGAACAATGAGCAGTTCTTC
TRBJ2-5 | 11 | - | TRBV20-1 | - | CSARSVETQYF | TGCAGTGCTAGGAGCGTGGAGACCCAGTACTTC
TRBJ1-2 | 12 | - | TRBV28 | - | CAIRPQNYGYTF | TGTGCCATCCGCCCGCAAAACTATGGCTACACCTTC
TRBJ2-2 | 15 | TRBD2 | TRBV7-3 | - | CASSFPRGSTGELFF | TGTGCCAGCAGCTTCCCGCGGGGGTCGACCGGGGAGCTGTTTTTT
TRBJ2-7 | 13 | TRBD1 | TRBV7-9 | - | CASSLGTGHEQYF | TGTGCCAGCAGCTTAGGGACAGGGCACGAGCAGTACTTC
TRBJ1-2 | 14 | TRBD1 | TRBV19 | - | CASSNGQGNYGYTF | TGTGCCAGTAGTAACGGACAGGGAAACTATGGCTACACCTTC
TRBJ2-5 | 18 | - | TRBV5-1 | - | CASSFNMVSGLFQETQYF | TGCGCCAGCAGTTTTAATATGGTCTCGGGGTTATTCCAAGAGACCCAGTACTTC
TRBJ1-4 | 14 | TRBD1 | TRBV5-1 | - | CASSGGQGGEKLFF | TGCGCCAGCAGCGGAGGACAGGGTGGTGAAAAACTGTTTTTT
TRBJ1-5 | 14 | - | TRBV30 | - | CAWSVLTDHQPQHF | TGTGCCTGGAGTGTACTGACTGACCATCAGCCCCAGCATTTT
TRBJ2-3 | 15 | - | TRBV6-1 | - | CASSPQGGSTDTQYF | TGTGCCAGCAGTCCCCAGGGGGGGAGCACAGATACGCAGTATTTT
TRBJ2-6 | 14 | - | TRBV7-8 | - | CASSLDPGANVLTF | TGTGCCAGCAGCTTAGATCCTGGGGCCAACGTCCTGACTTTC
TRBJ1-6 | 15 | TRBD1 | TRBV7-3 | - | CASSSRDRGNSPLHF | TGTGCCAGCAGCTCCCGGGACAGGGGAAATTCACCCCTCCACTTT
TRBJ1-6 | 13 | - | TRBV30 | - | CAWSLTGQSPLHF | TGTGCCTGGAGTTTAACAGGTCAATCACCCCTCCACTTT
TRBJ1-1 | 15 | - | TRBV28 | - | CASSSGHGGITEAFF | TGTGCCAGCAGCTCGGGACACGGAGGTATCACTGAAGCTTTCTTT
TRBJ1-2 | 14 | TRBD1 | TRBV2 | - | CASSGQGVNYGYTF | TGTGCCAGCAGCGGACAGGGAGTGAACTATGGCTACACCTTC
TRBJ1-2 | 12 | - | TRBV14 | - | CASSPGNYGYTF | TGTGCCAGCAGCCCTGGGAACTATGGCTACACCTTC
TRBJ2-1 | 12 | - | TRBV30 | - | CAWIKSGTLMFF | TGTGCCTGGATCAAATCCGGGACCCTAATGTTCTTC
TRBJ1-1 | 12 | TRBD1 | TRBV29-1 | - | CSVADRVREAFF | TGCAGCGTTGCTGACAGGGTTCGTGAAGCTTTCTTT
TRBJ1-5 | 15 | - | TRBV5-1 | few | CASSQPEWTPQPQHF | TGCGCCAGCAGCCAACCGGAGTGGACCCCTCAGCCCCAGCATTTT
TRBJ1-1 | 17 | TRBD1 | TRBV15 | - | CATSGVTGGAKRTEAFF | TGTGCCACCAGCGGGGTGACAGGGGGCGCAAAGAGGACTGAAGCTTTCTTT
TRBJ2-7 | 13 | - | TRBV2 | - | CASSDGPSYEQYF | TGTGCCAGCTCGGATGGACCCTCCTACGAGCAGTACTTC
TRBJ2-3 | 15 | - | TRBV10-3 | - | CAISEAPTETDTQYF | TGTGCCATCAGTGAGGCCCCGACAGAAACAGATACGCAGTATTTT
TRBJ1-5 | 12 | TRBD1 | TRBV19 | - | CASRTGTQPQHF | TGTGCCAGTAGGACAGGGACTCAGCCCCAGCATTTT
TRBJ1-5 | 12 | - | TRBV30 | - | CAWSVSWGPQHF | TGTGCCTGGAGTGTTTCGTGGGGGCCCCAGCATTTT
TRBJ2-5 | 14 | - | TRBV9 | - | CASSPGTSLETQYF | TGTGCCAGCAGCCCAGGGACTTCCCTAGAGACCCAGTACTTC
TRBJ2-2 | 15 | - | TRBV6-5 | - | CASSPRVPDTGELFF | TGTGCCAGCAGCCCCAGGGTCCCGGACACCGGGGAGCTGTTTTTT
TRBJ2-5 | 16 | TRBD2 | TRBV9 | - | CASSALMGLSGETQYF | TGTGCCAGCAGCGCTTTAATGGGACTATCTGGGGAGACCCAGTACTTC
TRBJ1-3 | 15 | - | TRBV15 | once | CATNQDSYSGNTIYF | TGTGCCACCAACCAGGACAGCTACTCTGGAAACACCATATATTTT
TRBJ2-3 | 16 | - | TRBV6-5 | - | CASSYSIGGVTDTQYF | TGTGCCAGCAGTTACTCGATCGGGGGTGTGACAGATACGCAGTATTTT
TRBJ1-5 | 12 | - | TRBV5-6 | - | CASSLGDQPQHF | TGTGCCAGCAGCTTGGGGGATCAGCCCCAGCATTTT
TRBJ1-5 | 17 | - | TRBV28 | - | CASSSLGGTAYNQPQHF | TGTGCCAGCAGTTCCCTGGGCGGGACCGCATACAATCAGCCCCAGCATTTT
TRBJ1-6 | 12 | - | TRBV6-5 | - | CASSLVDSPLHF | TGTGCCAGCAGTTTGGTAGATTCACCCCTCCACTTT
TRBJ1-5 | 14 | - | TRBV19 | - | CASSIGGRKQPQHF | TGTGCCAGTAGTATAGGGGGGCGAAAGCAGCCCCAGCATTTT